This passage covers 20 T cell receptor beta chains from one sample sequenced in a study of human T cells and chemical hapten exposure. TCRdb re-called the RACE reads with MiXCR, one entry per CDR3 protein. The profile covers over 100,000 distinct CDR3 sequences, with about 9.4% appearing a single time and 1.5% to 2% taken by the ten largest. Documented time point: healthy volunteer bleed at 2 weeks. The authors extracted total RNA from unfractionated whole blood. Sequencing was done on a sample of whole blood. These receptors came from a male donor in good health. Some clones in this sample may be carry-over from other donors' samples.

This clonotype was seen at least ten times. This chain joins TRBV28 and TRBJ2-3; the D is unclear. Germline V gives CDR1 MDHEN, CDR2 SYDVKM. The V gene lost 6 bases and the J gene lost 3 bases, with 7 bases spanning the gap. The CDR3 is 12 residues long. The DNA for the CDR3 is TGTGCCAGCAGCCACGATACAGATACGCAGTATTTT. Translating it yields CASSHDTDTQYF.

This clonotype was observed many times. The chain joins TRBV5-1 to TRBJ2-3, with 11 bases identical to TRBD2. Trimming at V came to 0 bases and at J to 5 bases, leaving 2 bases not matched to a gene. Per germline, CDR1 SGHRS and CDR2 YFSETQ. This CDR3 contains 15 residues. This chain's CDR3 is CASSLGLAGGDTQYF. The CDR3 nucleotides read TGCGCCAGCAGCTTGGGCCTAGCGGGAGGAGATACGCAGTATTTT.

J is TRBJ2-7 and V is TRBV3-1, with 8 nucleotides matching TRBD2. The CDR3 covers 15 residues. CDR1 is LGHDT and CDR2 is YNNKEL in the germline V gene (reference sequence). J was trimmed by 0 bases and V by 2 bases; bases with no gene match: 3. CDR3 residues: CASSQYSGSSYEQYF. The CDR3 nucleotides read TGTGCCAGCAGCCAATACAGCGGGAGCTCCTACGAGCAGTACTTC.

The table lists this clonotype with a few counts. The rearrangement links TRBV2 to TRBJ2-7; the match to TRBD1 covers 7 bases. The ends lost 5 bases at V and 1 base at J; junction bases unmatched: 2. The germline CDR1 and CDR2 sequences are SNHLY and FYNNEI. The CDR3 has 13 residues. The CDR3 region is CASSTGQSYEQYF. CDR3 bases: TGTGCCAGCAGTACGGGACAGTCCTACGAGCAGTACTTC.

The sample holds a few counts of this clonotype. J is TRBJ2-7 and V is TRBV25-1, with D unresolved. The CDR3 extends over 18 amino acids. Germline CDR1 MGHDK, CDR2 SYGVNS. Trimming removed 5 bases at V and 4 bases at J, with 27 bases between. CDR3 sequence: CASSSSPPIATPCYEQYF. The CDR3 DNA follows: TGTGCCAGCAGTTCCAGCCCTCCGATAGCCACCCCCTGTTACGAGCAGTACTTC.

This clonotype was counted ten times or more. The chain has TRBV4-1 and TRBJ1-1; maybe TRBD1 (5 bases). This CDR3 has 16 residues. Per the germline V gene, CDR1 is MGHRA and CDR2 is YSYEKL. Trimming stripped 0 bases from V and 0 bases from J, with 11 bases between. CDR3 nucleotide sequence: TGCGCCAGCAGCCAAGATGGGGACGGATTGAACACTGAAGCTTTCTTT. Translating it yields CASSQDGDGLNTEAFF.

The sample holds many counts of this clonotype. The rearrangement links TRBV7-8 to TRBJ2-1, with 9 bases fitting TRBD2. The CDR3 has 17 residues. V was pared by 5 bases and J by 3 bases, with 11 bases of the junction left unmatched. Germline CDR1 is SGHVS and CDR2 is FQNEAQ. DNA of the CDR3: TGTGCCAGCAGCATAAGCGGGGGGAACCTTAACTACAATGAGCAGTTCTTC. Its protein product is CASSISGGNLNYNEQFF.

This clonotype was observed a few times. This sequence joins TRBV20-1 and TRBJ1-2; D uncertain. Germline V lookup: CDR1 DFQATT, CDR2 SNEGSKA (reference sequence). V was pared by 4 bases and J by 4 bases, with 10 bases between. This CDR3 has 12 amino acids. The CDR3 nucleotides are TGCAGTGCTAAGGACGGGTTCTATGGCTACACCTTC. Its protein product is CSAKDGFYGYTF.

In the case of this clonotype: The junction does not match germline at one end; this may be a read error. The chain uses TRBV29-1 and TRBJ2-7, with TRBD1 as a possible D gene (5 bases). The CDR3 is 13 amino acids. Germline V gene sequence: CDR1 SQVTM, CDR2 ANQGSEA. Written as DNA, the CDR3 is TGCAGCGCTGAAGCCGACAGCCCCTACGAGCAGTACTTC. This codes for CSAEADSPYEQYF.

In this sample, this clonotype turned up a few times. The V gene is TRBV7-9, the J gene TRBJ1-1, with a tentative D call TRBD1 (5 bases). This CDR3 region has 14 residues. Germline V gene data show CDR1 as SEHNR and CDR2 as FQNEAQ (reference sequence). V dropped 5 bases and J dropped 3 bases, with 13 bases sitting between them. The CDR3 bases are TGTGCCAGCAGCCTCGGGGGGAGGGACACTGAAGCTTTCTTT. This sequence encodes CASSLGGRDTEAFF.

Here the CDR3 DNA reads TGTGCCAGCAGTTTAAAGGCTAGCGGGACCAGCACAGATACGCAGTATTTT. Encoded protein: CASSLKASGTSTDTQYF. The chain couples TRBV12-3 or TRBV12-4 to TRBJ2-3; 9 bases match TRBD2. V lost 2 bases, J lost 0 bases, and 6 bases stayed unmatched. This CDR3 region has 17 residues.

The gene calls are TRBV7-9 and TRBJ2-7; the D gene is possibly TRBD2 (5 bases). Trimming took 2 bases from V and 9 from J, leaving 17 bases between them. The CDR3 totals 14 residues. From germline, CDR1 is SEHNR and CDR2 FQNEAQ (reference sequence). CDR3 nucleotides: TGTGCCAGCAGCTTAAAAGATCCCACGGAGGCGCAGTACTTC. It yields the protein CASSLKDPTEAQYF.

In its sample, this clonotype was seen a few times. This sequence joins TRBV15 and TRBJ2-2; 12 bases match TRBD2. The CDR3 has 17 amino acids. Losses at the gene ends were 0 bases for V and 6 bases for J; bases not matched to a gene: 5. CDR1 and CDR2 from the germline V gene are LNHNV and YYDKDF (reference sequence). CDR3: CATSRDPTSGSAGELFF. CDR3 DNA: TGTGCCACCAGCAGAGATCCGACTAGCGGGAGCGCCGGGGAGCTGTTTTTT.

The chain is built from TRBV10-3 and TRBJ2-1; 11 nucleotides match TRBD2. V was pared by 0 bases and J by 2 bases, with 6 bases of the junction left unmatched. The CDR3 contains 18 residues. CDR1 and CDR2 from the germline V gene are ENHRY and SYGVKD. CDR3 in amino acids: CAISESTLSGGAYNEQFF. Here the CDR3 DNA reads TGTGCCATCAGTGAGTCGACGCTTAGCGGGGGGGCCTACAATGAGCAGTTCTTC.

Ten or more counts support this clonotype. The chain recombines TRBV5-1 with TRBJ1-2, with D maybe TRBD1 (6 bases). V lost 0 bases and J 8 bases, leaving 8 bases between the germline ends. The length of the CDR3 is 12 residues. The V gene's germline CDR1 is SGHRS and CDR2 YFSETQ. CDR3 protein: CASSLAGDGYTF. The CDR3 nucleotides read TGCGCCAGCAGCTTGGCAGGGGACGGCTACACCTTC. The entire variable domain, with the rest obtained from reference TRBV5-1 and TRBJ1-2, is as follows: KAGVTQTPRYLIKTRGQQVTLSCSPISGHRSVSWYQQTPGQGLQFLFEYFSETQRNKGNFPGRFSGRQFSNSRSEMNVSTLELGDSALYLCASSLAGDGYTFGSGTRLTVV.

This clonotype has a count of ten or more. The rearrangement joins TRBV7-9 to TRBJ1-1; TRBD1 agrees at 9 bases. J was trimmed by 6 bases and V by 1 base; bases with no gene match: 9. The CDR3 runs to 16 residues. Germline V gene sequence: CDR1 SEHNR, CDR2 FQNEAQ (reference sequence). Written as DNA, the CDR3 is TGTGCCAGCAGCTTAGGGGTGAGACAGGGGGTAGCTGAAGCTTTCTTT. Translation: CASSLGVRQGVAEAFF.

This clonotype came up many times. The chain recombines TRBV7-9 with TRBJ2-3, with 12 nucleotides matching TRBD2. J gave up 0 bases and V 3 bases, and 13 bases lay outside the gene matches. The CDR3 is 20 amino acids. Germline-derived CDR1 and CDR2 are SEHNR and FQNEAQ (reference sequence). The CDR3 DNA reads TGTGCCAGCAGCTTTAGGACCTCTAGCGGGAGGGAAGCTAGCACAGATACGCAGTATTTT. This encodes CASSFRTSSGREASTDTQYF.

This rearrangement joins TRBV13 to TRBJ2-7; weak D call: TRBD1 (6 bases). Trimming stripped 5 bases from V and 2 bases from J, with 16 bases between. Germline CDR1 PRHDT, CDR2 FYEKMQ (reference sequence). The length of the CDR3 is 15 residues. CDR3 coding DNA: TGTGCCAGCAGCGTGGGGGCAGGGATGACCTACGAGCAGTACTTC. It is translated as CASSVGAGMTYEQYF.

The gene calls are TRBV20-1 and TRBJ1-3; D is perhaps TRBD1 (5 bases). The CDR3 runs to 14 residues. Germline CDR1 DFQATT, CDR2 SNEGSKA (reference sequence). Trimming left V 1 base short and J 0 bases short, with 7 bases between. This CDR3 is CSARGQLSGNTIYF. The CDR3 region has the DNA TGCAGTGCTAGAGGACAGCTCTCTGGAAACACCATATATTTT.

Turning to this clonotype: This may arise from a read error, as a much more abundant clone is one base away. V usage is TRBV12-3 or TRBV12-4 and J usage is TRBJ1-4; TRBD1 is a possible D gene (6 bases). There are 15 residues in the CDR3. The CDR3 nucleotides are TGTGCCAGCAGGCTAAACAGGGCACCTAATAAAAAACTGTTTTTT. Translation: CASRLNRAPNKKLFF.